One sample yielded the 9 T cell receptor beta chains listed below, sequenced in a study of OX40 agonist ivuxolimab in advanced cancers. Sequencing used immunoSEQ multiplex PCR; TCRdb keeps in-frame clones, though not all of them. The table lists approximately 80,000 clones, less than 95% of them singletons. The input for sequencing was CD4+ or CD8+ T cells sorted from blood, taken in a trial of the OX40 agonist ivuxolimab. These receptors originate from an adult with an advanced solid tumor such as melanoma, head and neck, liver or kidney cancer.

The rearrangement uses TRBV9 and TRBJ1-5, with a weak D call TRBD1 (5 bases). This CDR3 is 12 amino acids long. Trimming cost V 3 bases and J 5 bases, with 6 bases left between them. Germline loops: CDR1 SGDLS, CDR2 YYNGEE. The CDR3 here is CASSGGDQPQHF. CDR3 bases: TGTGCCAGCAGCGGGGGGGATCAGCCCCAGCATTTT.

The chain recombines TRBV15 with TRBJ2-2, with D unclear. The length of the CDR3 is 12 residues. Trimming shortened V by 4 bases and J by 4 bases, and 4 bases separated the two germline ends. The germline V gene has CDR1 LNHNV and CDR2 YYDKDF (reference sequence). CDR3 DNA sequence: TGTGCCACCAGCAAGGGCACCGGGGAGCTGTTTTTT. This encodes CATSKGTGELFF.

This chain joins TRBV6-6 and TRBJ2-7; 7 bases match TRBD1. The germline V gene has CDR1 MNHNY and CDR2 SVGAGI (reference sequence). The ends lost 8 bases at V and 6 bases at J; junction bases unmatched: 7. The CDR3 is 12 amino acids. In DNA form, the CDR3 reads TGTGCCAGCGGGGACAGCGGCCTCGAGCAGTACTTC. Encoded protein: CASGDSGLEQYF.

This chain connects TRBV20-1 to TRBJ1-1; D is ambiguous. The CDR3 sequence is 11 residues long. V was cut by 6 bases and J by 6 bases, with 11 bases left in between. Germline V gives CDR1 DFQATT, CDR2 SNEGSKA (reference sequence). CDR3 DNA sequence: TGCAGTGCCCCCGTCTTCGCTGAAGCTTTCTTT. Its translation: CSAPVFAEAFF.

This chain links TRBV7-9 with TRBJ2-3; no firm D call. The CDR3 extends over 15 amino acids. The V and J ends lost 6 bases and 0 bases respectively, with 13 bases between them. The germline V gene encodes CDR1 SEHNR and CDR2 FQNEAQ (reference sequence). This chain's CDR3 is CASSPGPPSTDTQYF. The CDR3 region has the DNA TGTGCCAGCAGTCCAGGCCCCCCTAGCACAGATACGCAGTATTTT.

V and J are TRBV7-2 and TRBJ1-1, with D maybe TRBD1 (5 bases). Looked up from germline, CDR1 is SGHTA and CDR2 is FQGNSA. Trimming took off 0 bases at V and 1 base at J, with 9 bases between the two ends. The CDR3 contains 15 residues. CDR3 bases: TGTGCCAGCAGCTTAGCTGTGGGGACGAACACTGAAGCTTTCTTT. Translating gives CASSLAVGTNTEAFF.

The chain recombines TRBV14 with TRBJ1-2; 7 bases are a match to TRBD1. CDR1 is SGHDN, CDR2 FVKESK, per germline. This CDR3 contains 14 residues. The ends lost 4 bases at V and 4 bases at J; junction bases unmatched: 6. CDR3 protein: CASSRTGSIYGYTF. Here the CDR3 DNA reads TGTGCCAGCAGCCGGACAGGCTCCATCTATGGCTACACCTTC.

The table lists this clone with a count of one. The chain uses TRBV4-3 and TRBJ1-3, with TRBD1 as a possible D gene (6 bases). V lost 4 bases and J lost 0, with 25 bases in between. CDR3 size: 20 residues. CDR1 and CDR2 from the germline V gene are LGHNA and YSLEER. The CDR3: CASSLYLRGGKVSSGNTIYF. The CDR3, as DNA: TGCGCCAGCAGCCTTTACTTGCGGGGGGGCAAAGTTAGCTCTGGAAACACCATATATTTT.

The rearrangement uses TRBV7-3 and TRBJ2-2, with D possibly TRBD2 on 6 matching bases. Deletions cut 0 bases from V and 6 bases from J, with 11 bases between. CDR3 length equals 15 residues. Germline V gives CDR1 SGHTA, CDR2 FQGTGA. CDR3 residues: CASSLTYGGAGELFF. Written as DNA, the CDR3 is TGTGCCAGCAGCTTAACGTACGGGGGTGCCGGGGAGCTGTTTTTT.